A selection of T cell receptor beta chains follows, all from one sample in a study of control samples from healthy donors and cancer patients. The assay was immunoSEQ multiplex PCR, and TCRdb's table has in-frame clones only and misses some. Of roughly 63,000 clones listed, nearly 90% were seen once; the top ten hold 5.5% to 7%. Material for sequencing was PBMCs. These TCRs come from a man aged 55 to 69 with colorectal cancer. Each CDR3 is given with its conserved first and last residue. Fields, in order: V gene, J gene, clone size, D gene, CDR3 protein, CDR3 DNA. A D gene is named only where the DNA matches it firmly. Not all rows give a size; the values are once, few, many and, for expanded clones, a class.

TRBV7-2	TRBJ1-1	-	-	CASSLAGANTEAFF	TGTGCCAGCAGCTTAGCAGGAGCGAACACTGAAGCTTTCTTT
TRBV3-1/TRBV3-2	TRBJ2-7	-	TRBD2	CASTRTSGGYEQYF	TGTGCCAGCACCCGGACTAGCGGGGGGTACGAGCAGTACTTC
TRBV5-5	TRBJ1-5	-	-	CASTLGGNQPQHF	TGTGCCAGCACCCTGGGCGGGAATCAGCCCCAGCATTTT
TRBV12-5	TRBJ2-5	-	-	CASGSPGWETQYF	TGTGCTAGTGGTTCCCCTGGGTGGGAGACCCAGTACTTC
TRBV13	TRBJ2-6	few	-	CASSEFIRTAINSGANVLTF	TGTGCCAGCAGCGAATTTATAAGGACAGCAATTAACTCTGGGGCCAACGTCCTGACTTTC
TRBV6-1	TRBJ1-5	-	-	CASSEGPWQPQHF	TGTGCCAGCAGTGAGGGTCCGTGGCAGCCCCAGCATTTT
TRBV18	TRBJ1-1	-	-	CASSPRTSNTEAFF	TGTGCCAGCTCACCCCGGACAAGTAACACTGAAGCTTTCTTT
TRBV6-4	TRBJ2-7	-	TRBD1	CASSAFGQGAYEQYF	TGTGCCAGCAGTGCCTTCGGACAGGGAGCCTACGAGCAGTACTTC
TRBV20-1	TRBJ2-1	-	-	CSALKINEQFF	TGCAGTGCTCTTAAAATCAATGAGCAGTTCTTC
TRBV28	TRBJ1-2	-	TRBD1	CASSLLDRDIRGYTF	TGTGCCAGCAGTTTATTGGACAGGGATATACGGGGCTACACCTTC
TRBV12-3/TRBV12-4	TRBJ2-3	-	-	CASSLVYTDTQYF	TGTGCCAGCAGTTTAGTGTACACAGATACGCAGTATTTT
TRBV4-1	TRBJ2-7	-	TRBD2	CASSRGTSGTYEQYF	TGCGCCAGCAGCCGAGGGACTAGCGGTACCTACGAGCAGTACTTC
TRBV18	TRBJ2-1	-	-	CASSPGQTYNEQFF	TGTGCCAGCTCACCAGGACAGACCTACAATGAGCAGTTCTTC
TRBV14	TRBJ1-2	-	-	CASSQGGRLIGGSGYTF	TGTGCCAGCAGCCAAGGTGGTCGCCTCATAGGCGGAAGTGGCTACACCTTC
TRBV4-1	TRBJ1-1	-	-	CASSQDHERARKNTEAFF	TGCGCCAGCAGCCAAGATCACGAGAGGGCCCGTAAGAACACTGAAGCTTTCTTT
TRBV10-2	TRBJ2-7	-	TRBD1	CASRPRDRLYEQYF	TGCGCCAGCAGACCCCGGGACAGACTATACGAGCAGTACTTC